This TCR beta chain was captured in a study of blood T cell repertoires in COVID-19. About the study: Italy, Spain and the United States were the sources of the convalescent and acute COVID-19 samples.

V lost 2 bases, J lost 5 bases, and 18 bases lay in between. This CDR3 comprises 16 residues. The germline CDR1 and CDR2 sequences are MNHEY and SVGAGI. As originally analysed: It was from reference gene primer amplification that nucleated cell counts were estimated. Method: immunoSEQ multiplex PCR; TCRdb's copy keeps in-frame clones and lacks some. V and J calls and clone size come straight from that table; D and trimming were deduced from the DNA. The data hold about 150,000 clones, with more than 65% observed a single time. Sequences were obtained from peripheral blood. The TCR comes from a woman between 50 and 59 years old with acute or convalescent COVID-19. V usage is TRBV6-5 and J usage is TRBJ2-5; D perhaps matches TRBD2 (6 bases). This CDR3 is CASSYGPRSAGETQYF. In nucleotides, the CDR3 is TGTGCCAGCAGTTACGGACCCAGGTCGGCGGGGGAGACCCAGTACTTC.